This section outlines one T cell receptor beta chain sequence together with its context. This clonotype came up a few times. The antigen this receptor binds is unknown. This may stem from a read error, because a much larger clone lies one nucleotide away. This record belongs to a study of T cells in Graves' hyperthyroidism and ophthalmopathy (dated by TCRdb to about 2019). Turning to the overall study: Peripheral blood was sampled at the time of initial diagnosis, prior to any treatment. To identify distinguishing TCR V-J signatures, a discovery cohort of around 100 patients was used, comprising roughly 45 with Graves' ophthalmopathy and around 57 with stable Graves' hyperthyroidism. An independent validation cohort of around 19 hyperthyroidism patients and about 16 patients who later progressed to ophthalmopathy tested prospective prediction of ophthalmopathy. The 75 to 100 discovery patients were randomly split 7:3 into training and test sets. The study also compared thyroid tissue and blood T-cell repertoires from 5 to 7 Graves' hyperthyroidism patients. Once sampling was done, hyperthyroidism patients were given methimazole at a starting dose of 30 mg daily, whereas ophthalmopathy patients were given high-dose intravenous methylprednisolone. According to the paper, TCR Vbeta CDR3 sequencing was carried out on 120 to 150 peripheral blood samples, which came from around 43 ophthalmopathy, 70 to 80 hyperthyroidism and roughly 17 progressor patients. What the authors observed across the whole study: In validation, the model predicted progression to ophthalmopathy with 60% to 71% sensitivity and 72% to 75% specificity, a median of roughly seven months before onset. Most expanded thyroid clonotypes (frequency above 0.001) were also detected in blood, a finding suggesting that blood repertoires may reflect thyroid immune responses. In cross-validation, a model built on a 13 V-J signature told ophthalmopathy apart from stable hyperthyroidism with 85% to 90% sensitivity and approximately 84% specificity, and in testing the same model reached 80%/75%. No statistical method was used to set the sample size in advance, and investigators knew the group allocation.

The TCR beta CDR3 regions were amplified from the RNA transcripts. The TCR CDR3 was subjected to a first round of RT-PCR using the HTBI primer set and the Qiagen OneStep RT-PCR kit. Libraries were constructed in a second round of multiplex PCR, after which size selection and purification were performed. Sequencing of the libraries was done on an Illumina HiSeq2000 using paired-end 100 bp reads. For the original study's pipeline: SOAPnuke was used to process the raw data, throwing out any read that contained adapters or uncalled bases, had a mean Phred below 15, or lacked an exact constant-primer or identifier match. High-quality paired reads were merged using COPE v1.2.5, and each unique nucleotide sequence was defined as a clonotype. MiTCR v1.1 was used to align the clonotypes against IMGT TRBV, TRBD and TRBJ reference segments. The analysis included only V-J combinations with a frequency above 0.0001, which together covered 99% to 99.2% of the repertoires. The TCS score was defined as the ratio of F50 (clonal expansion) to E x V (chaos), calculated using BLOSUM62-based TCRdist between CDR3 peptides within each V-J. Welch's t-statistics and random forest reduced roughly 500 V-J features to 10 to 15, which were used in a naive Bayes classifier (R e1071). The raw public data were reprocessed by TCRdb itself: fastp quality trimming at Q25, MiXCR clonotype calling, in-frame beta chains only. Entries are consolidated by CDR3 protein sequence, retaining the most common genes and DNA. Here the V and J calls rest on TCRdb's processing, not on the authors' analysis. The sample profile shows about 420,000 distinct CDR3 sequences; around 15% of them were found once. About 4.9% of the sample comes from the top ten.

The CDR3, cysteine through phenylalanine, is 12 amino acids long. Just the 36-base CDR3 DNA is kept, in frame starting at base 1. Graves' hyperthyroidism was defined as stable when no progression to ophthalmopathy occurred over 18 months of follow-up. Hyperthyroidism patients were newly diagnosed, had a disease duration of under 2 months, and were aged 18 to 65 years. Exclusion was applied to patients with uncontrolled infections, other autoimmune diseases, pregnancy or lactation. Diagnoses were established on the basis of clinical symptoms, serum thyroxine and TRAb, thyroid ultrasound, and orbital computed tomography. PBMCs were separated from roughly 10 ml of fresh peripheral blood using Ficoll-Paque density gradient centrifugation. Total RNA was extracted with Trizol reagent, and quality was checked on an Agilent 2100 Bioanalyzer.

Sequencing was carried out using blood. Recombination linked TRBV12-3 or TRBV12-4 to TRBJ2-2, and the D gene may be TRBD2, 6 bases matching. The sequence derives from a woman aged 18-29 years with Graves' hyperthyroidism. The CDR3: CASSLGPGGLFF. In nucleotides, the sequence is TGTGCCAGCAGTTTGGGGCCCGGGGGGCTGTTTTTT.